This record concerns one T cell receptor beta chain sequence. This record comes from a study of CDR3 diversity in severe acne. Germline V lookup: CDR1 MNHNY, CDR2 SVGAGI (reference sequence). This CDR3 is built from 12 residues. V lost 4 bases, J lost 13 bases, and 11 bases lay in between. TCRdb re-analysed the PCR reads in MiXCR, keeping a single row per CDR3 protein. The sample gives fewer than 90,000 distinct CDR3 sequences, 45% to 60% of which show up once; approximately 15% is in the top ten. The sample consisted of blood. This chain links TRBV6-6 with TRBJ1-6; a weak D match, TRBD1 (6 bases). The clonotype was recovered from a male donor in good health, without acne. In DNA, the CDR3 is TGTGCCAGCAGTTTGGCCAGGGGTCCCCTCCACTTT. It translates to CASSLARGPLHF.